The rows below give T cell receptor beta chains drawn from one sample of a study of T cell responses to AZD1222 COVID-19 vaccine. Some clones are missing from TCRdb's copy, which holds only in-frame ones; the method was immunoSEQ multiplex PCR. The table has roughly 120,000 clones, around 88% seen once; the top ten hold 6.5%. This sample comprised peripheral blood, obtained 28 days after the second AZD1222 dose. These TCRs come from an adult who received the AZD1222 COVID-19 vaccine. The CDR3 runs from the conserved cysteine through the conserved F or W. Fields, in order: CDR3 protein, CDR3 DNA, V gene, J gene, clone size, D gene. The D gene is left open where the match is weak. Not every row has a clone size; where given, it reads once, few, many or a size class.

cdr3_aa: CASSVAQTGQTQYF; cdr3_nt: TGTGCCAGCAGCGTAGCTCAGACAGGGCAGACCCAGTACTTC; v_call: TRBV9; j_call: TRBJ2-5; clone_size: .; d_call: TRBD1
cdr3_aa: CASSRYPGQGTYEQYF; cdr3_nt: TGCGCCAGCAGCCGATACCCGGGACAGGGGACCTACGAGCAGTACTTC; v_call: TRBV4-1; j_call: TRBJ2-7; clone_size: .; d_call: TRBD1
cdr3_aa: CASSIVGSRFQPQHF; cdr3_nt: TGTGCCAGTAGTATAGTTGGGAGCAGATTTCAGCCCCAGCATTTT; v_call: TRBV19; j_call: TRBJ1-5; clone_size: .; d_call: .
cdr3_aa: CASRGGQGMNTEAFF; cdr3_nt: TGTGCCAGCAGAGGGGGACAGGGGATGAACACTGAAGCTTTCTTT; v_call: TRBV6-5; j_call: TRBJ1-1; clone_size: .; d_call: TRBD1
cdr3_aa: CASRLAGPYNEQFF; cdr3_nt: TGTGCCAGCAGACTAGCGGGGCCTTACAATGAGCAGTTCTTC; v_call: TRBV27; j_call: TRBJ2-1; clone_size: .; d_call: TRBD2
cdr3_aa: CASNLGQANYGYTF; cdr3_nt: TGTGCCAGCAACCTGGGACAGGCTAACTATGGCTACACCTTC; v_call: TRBV2; j_call: TRBJ1-2; clone_size: few; d_call: TRBD1
cdr3_aa: CASSLLYRRGNQPQHF; cdr3_nt: TGTGCCAGCAGCTTACTCTACAGGCGGGGAAATCAGCCCCAGCATTTT; v_call: TRBV7-2; j_call: TRBJ1-5; clone_size: .; d_call: .
cdr3_aa: CASSRTSGVLTQYF; cdr3_nt: TGTGCCAGCAGCCGGACTAGCGGGGTCCTTACGCAGTATTTT; v_call: TRBV7-2; j_call: TRBJ2-3; clone_size: .; d_call: TRBD2
cdr3_aa: CASSPAGLNTGELFF; cdr3_nt: TGTGCCAGCTCACCAGCGGGGCTGAACACCGGGGAGCTGTTTTTT; v_call: TRBV18; j_call: TRBJ2-2; clone_size: .; d_call: .
cdr3_aa: CASSPNGGGHGYTF; cdr3_nt: TGTGCCAGCAGCCCAAACGGGGGGGGGCATGGCTACACCTTC; v_call: TRBV11-2; j_call: TRBJ1-2; clone_size: .; d_call: .